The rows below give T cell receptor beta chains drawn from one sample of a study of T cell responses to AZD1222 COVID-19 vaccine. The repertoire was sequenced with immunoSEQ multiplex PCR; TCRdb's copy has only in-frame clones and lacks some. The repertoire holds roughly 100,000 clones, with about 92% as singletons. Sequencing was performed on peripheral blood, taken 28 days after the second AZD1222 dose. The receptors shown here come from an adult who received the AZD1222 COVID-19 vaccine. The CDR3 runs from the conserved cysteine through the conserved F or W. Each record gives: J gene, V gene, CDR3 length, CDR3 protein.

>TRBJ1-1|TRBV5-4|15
CASSSPRTGPTEAFF
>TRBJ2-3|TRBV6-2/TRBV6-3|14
CASSFGLATDTQYF
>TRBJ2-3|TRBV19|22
CASSIDLLSGLAGRPPTDTQYF
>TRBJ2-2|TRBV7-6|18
CASKLRDGAGAPSGELFF
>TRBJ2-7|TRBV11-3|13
CASSPREGFEQYF
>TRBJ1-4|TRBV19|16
CASSTGPGQPNEKLFF
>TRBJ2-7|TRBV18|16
CASSPPETGGSGEQYF
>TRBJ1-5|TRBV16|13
CASSPGTVQPQHF
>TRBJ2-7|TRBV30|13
CAWSLGLTLEQYF
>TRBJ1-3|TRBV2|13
CASSGLSGNTIYF
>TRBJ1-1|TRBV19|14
CASSLTGRDTEAFF
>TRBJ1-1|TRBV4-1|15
CASSLHRGGGTEAFF
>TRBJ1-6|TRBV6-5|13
CASRRRQGLPLHF
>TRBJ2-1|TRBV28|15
CASSFELSSYNEQFF
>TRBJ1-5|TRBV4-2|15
CASSPRTGSIQPQHF
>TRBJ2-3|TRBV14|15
CASSQAGPPPDTQYF
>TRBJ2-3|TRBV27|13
CASRAPVTDTQYF
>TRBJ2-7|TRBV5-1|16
CASSLAGLGDVYEQYF
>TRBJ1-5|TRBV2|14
CASSAWTAGQPQHF
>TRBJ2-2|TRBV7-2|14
CASGWGVDTGELFF
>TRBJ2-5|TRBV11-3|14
CASSTPGDRETQYF
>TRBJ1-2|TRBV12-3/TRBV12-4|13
CASTREANYGYTF
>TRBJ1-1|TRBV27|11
CASSRQGEAFF
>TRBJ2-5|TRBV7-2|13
CASSLLGKETQYF
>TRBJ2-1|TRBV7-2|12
CASSRYGDEQFF
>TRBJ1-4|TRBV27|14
CASSGVATNEKLFF
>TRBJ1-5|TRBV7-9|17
CASSLAAGSLTNQPQHF
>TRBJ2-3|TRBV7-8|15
CASSSLAVSTDTQYF
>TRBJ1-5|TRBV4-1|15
CASSQATQGNQPQHF
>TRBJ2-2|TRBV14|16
CASSQEDRLNTGELFF
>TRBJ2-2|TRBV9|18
CASSVGPQRQGMAGELFF
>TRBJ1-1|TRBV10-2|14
CASMTAVMNTEAFF
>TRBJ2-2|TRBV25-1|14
CASSVYSGGGELFF
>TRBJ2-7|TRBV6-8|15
CASSTTTGERYEQYF
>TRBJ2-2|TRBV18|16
CASSPPWDGSTGELFF